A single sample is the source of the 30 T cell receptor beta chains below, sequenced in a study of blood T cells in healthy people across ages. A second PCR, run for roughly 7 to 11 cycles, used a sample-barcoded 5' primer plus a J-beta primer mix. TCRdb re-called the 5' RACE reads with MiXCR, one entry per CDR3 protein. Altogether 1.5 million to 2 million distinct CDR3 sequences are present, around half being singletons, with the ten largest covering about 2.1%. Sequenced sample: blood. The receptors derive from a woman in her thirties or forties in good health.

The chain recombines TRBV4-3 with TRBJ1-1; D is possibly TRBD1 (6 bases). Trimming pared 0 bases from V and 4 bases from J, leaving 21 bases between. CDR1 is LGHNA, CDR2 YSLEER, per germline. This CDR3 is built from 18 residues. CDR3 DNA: TGCGCCAGCAGCCAAGATCCCGGGGGCCAGTTTCTCTCCACTGAAGCTTTCTTT. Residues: CASSQDPGGQFLSTEAFF.

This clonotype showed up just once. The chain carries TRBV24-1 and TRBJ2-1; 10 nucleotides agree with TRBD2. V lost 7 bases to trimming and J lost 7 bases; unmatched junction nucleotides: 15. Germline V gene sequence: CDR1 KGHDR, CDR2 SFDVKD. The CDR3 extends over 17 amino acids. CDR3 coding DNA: TGTGCCACCAGCCAAACACCCGGACTAGCGGAAGGTAATGAGCAGTTCTTC. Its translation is CATSQTPGLAEGNEQFF.

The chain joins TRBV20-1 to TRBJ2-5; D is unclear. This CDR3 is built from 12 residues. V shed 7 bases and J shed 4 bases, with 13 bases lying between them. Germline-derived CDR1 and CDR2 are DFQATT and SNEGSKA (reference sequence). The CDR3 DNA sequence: TGCAGTGACACCGAGCCCAGAGAGACCCAGTACTTC. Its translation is CSDTEPRETQYF.

The CDR3 reads CASNRDILSTDTQYF. In DNA form, the CDR3 reads TGTGCCAGCAATAGGGACATCCTGAGCACAGATACGCAGTATTTT. This chain joins TRBV6-6 and TRBJ2-3; D perhaps matches TRBD1 (6 bases). The CDR3 totals 15 residues. Germline lookup yields CDR1 MNHNY and CDR2 SVGAGI (reference sequence). The ends were cut back, 7 bases at V and 0 bases at J, with 14 bases in the middle.

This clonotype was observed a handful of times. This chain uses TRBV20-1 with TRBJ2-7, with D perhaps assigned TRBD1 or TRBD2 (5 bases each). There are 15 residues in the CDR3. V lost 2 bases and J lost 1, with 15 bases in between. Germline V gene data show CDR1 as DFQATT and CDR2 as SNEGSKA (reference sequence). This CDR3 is CSARRFGDVSYEQYF. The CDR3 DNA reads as TGCAGTGCTAGAAGGTTTGGGGACGTATCCTACGAGCAGTACTTC.

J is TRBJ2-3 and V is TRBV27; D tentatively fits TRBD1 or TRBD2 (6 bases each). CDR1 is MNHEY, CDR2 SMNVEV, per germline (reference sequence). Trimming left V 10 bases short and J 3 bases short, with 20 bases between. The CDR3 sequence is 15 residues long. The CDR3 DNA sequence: TGTGCCACTATACTCGGGGGACAACCGACAGATACGCAGTATTTT. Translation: CATILGGQPTDTQYF.

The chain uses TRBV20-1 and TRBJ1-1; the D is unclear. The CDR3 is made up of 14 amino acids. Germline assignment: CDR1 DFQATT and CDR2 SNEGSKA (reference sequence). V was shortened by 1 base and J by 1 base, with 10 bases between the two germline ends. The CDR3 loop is CSARAFDENTEAFF. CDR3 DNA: TGCAGTGCTAGAGCCTTTGACGAGAACACTGAAGCTTTCTTT.

DNA for the CDR3: TGTGCCAGCAGCTTAGTATTGGGGGGGCTCGGTGGCACTGAAGCTTTCTTT. Its translation is CASSLVLGGLGGTEAFF. This rearrangement joins TRBV11-2 to TRBJ1-1; D might be TRBD1 (6 bases). Germline CDR1 and CDR2: SGHAT and FQNNGV. The CDR3 is 17 amino acids. The ends were cut back, 1 base at V and 4 bases at J, with 19 bases in the middle.

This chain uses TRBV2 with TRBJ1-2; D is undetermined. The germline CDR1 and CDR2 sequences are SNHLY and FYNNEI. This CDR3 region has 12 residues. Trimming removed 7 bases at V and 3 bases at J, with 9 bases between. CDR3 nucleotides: TGTGCCAGCAAGCCGTCAGACTATGGCTACACCTTC. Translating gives CASKPSDYGYTF.

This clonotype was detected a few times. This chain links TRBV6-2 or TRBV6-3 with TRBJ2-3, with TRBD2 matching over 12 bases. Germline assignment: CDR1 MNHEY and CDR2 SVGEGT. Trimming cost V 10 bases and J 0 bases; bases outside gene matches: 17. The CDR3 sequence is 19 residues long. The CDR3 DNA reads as TGTGCCATCCGAAGGACACCGGGACTAGCGGGTGAGAGCACAGATACGCAGTATTTT. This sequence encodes CAIRRTPGLAGESTDTQYF.

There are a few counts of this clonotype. CDR3 region: CSARDHPGAIDYEQYF. The CDR3 bases are TGCAGTGCTAGAGATCACCCGGGGGCGATAGACTACGAGCAGTACTTC. This chain joins TRBV20-1 and TRBJ2-7, with D perhaps TRBD1 or TRBD2 (6 bases each). CDR1 DFQATT and CDR2 SNEGSKA come from the germline V gene (reference sequence). The V gene lost 0 bases and the J gene lost 3 bases, with 18 bases spanning the gap. The CDR3 covers 16 residues.

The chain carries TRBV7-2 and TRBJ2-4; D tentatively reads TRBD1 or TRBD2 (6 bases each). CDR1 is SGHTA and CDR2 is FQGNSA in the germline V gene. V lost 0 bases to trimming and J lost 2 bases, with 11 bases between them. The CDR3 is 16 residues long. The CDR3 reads CASSLAGGGTKNIQYF. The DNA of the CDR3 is TGTGCCAGCAGCTTAGCGGGGGGCGGTACCAAAAACATTCAGTACTTC.

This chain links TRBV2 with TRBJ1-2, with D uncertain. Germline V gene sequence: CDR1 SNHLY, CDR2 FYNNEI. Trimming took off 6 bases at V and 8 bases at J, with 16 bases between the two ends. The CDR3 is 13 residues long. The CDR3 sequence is CASSANPDLGYTF. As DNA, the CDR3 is TGTGCCAGCAGCGCTAATCCGGATCTCGGCTACACCTTC.

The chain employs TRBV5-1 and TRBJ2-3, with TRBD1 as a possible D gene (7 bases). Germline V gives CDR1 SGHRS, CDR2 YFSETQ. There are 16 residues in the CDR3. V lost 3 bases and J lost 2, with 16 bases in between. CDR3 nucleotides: TGCGCCAGCAGCTGGGCGGGACAGCTTATCACAGATACGCAGTATTTT. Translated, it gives CASSWAGQLITDTQYF.

CDR3 in DNA: TGTGCCAGCAGTTTAAACGCACATGAGCAGTTCTTC. Translating gives CASSLNAHEQFF. The chain links TRBV27 to TRBJ2-1; no definite D call. Germline loops: CDR1 MNHEY, CDR2 SMNVEV (reference sequence). The length of the CDR3 is 12 residues. Trimming removed 2 bases from V and 8 bases from J, with 7 bases in between.

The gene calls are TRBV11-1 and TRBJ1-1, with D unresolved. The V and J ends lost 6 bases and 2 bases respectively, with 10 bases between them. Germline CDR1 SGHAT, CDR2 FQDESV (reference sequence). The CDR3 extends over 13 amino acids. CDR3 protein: CASRNRTNTEAFF. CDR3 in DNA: TGTGCCAGCAGGAATAGAACCAACACTGAAGCTTTCTTT.

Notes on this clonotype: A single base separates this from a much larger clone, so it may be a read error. CDR3 protein: CASSQGLGRGVYQETQYF. The CDR3 DNA reads TGTGCCAGCAGCCAGGGCTTGGGGCGGGGGGTTTACCAAGAGACCCAGTACTTC. This chain links TRBV7-9 with TRBJ2-5, with 8 bases lining up with TRBD2. Germline assignment: CDR1 SEHNR and CDR2 FQNEAQ (reference sequence). Trimming removed 5 bases from V and 0 bases from J; junction bases left unmatched: 14. The CDR3 consists of 18 residues. Based on the CDR3 plus reference TRBV7-9 and TRBJ2-5, the full variable domain is DTGVSQNPRHKITKRGQNVTFRCDPISEHNRLYWYRQTLGQGPEFLTYFQNEAQLEKSRLLSDRFSAERPKGSFSTLEIQRTEQGDSAMYLCASSQGLGRGVYQETQYFGPGTRLLVL.

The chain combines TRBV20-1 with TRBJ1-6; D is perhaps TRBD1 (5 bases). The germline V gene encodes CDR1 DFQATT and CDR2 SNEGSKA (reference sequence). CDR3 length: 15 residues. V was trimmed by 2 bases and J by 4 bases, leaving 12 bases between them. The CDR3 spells CSARTSQGYNSPLHF. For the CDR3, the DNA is TGCAGTGCTAGAACTTCTCAGGGATATAATTCACCCCTCCACTTT.

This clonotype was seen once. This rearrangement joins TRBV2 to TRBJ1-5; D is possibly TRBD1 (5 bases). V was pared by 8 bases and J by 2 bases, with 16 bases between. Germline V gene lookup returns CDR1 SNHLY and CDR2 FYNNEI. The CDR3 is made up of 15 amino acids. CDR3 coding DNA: TGTGCCAGCTGCGTCCAGGGAATAGGCAATCAGCCCCAGCATTTT. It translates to CASCVQGIGNQPQHF.

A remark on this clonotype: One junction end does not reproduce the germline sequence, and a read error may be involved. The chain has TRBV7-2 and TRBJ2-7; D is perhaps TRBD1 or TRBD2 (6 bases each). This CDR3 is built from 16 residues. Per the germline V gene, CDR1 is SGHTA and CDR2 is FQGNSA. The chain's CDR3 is CASSLGSTGASDEQYF. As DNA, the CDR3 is TGTGCCAGCAGCTTAGGATCCACGGGGGCCTCCGACGAGCAGTACTTC. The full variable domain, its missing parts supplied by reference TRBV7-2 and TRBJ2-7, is GAGVSQSPSNKVTEKGKDVELRCDPISGHTALYWYRQSLGQGLEFLIYFQGNSAPDKSGLPSDRFSAERTGGSVSTLTIQRTQQEDSAVYLCASSLGSTGASDEQYFGPGTRLTVT.

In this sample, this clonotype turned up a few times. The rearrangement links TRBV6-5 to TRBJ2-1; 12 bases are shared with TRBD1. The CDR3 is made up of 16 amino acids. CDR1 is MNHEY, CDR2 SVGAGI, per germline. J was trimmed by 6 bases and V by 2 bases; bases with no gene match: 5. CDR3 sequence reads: CASSYLGTGGINEQFF. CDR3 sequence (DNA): TGTGCCAGCAGTTACCTTGGGACAGGGGGCATCAATGAGCAGTTCTTC.

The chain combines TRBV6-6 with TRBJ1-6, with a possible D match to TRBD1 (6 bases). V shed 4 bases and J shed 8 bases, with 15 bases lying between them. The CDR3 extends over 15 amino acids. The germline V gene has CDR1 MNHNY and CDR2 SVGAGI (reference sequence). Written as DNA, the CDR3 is TGTGCCAGCAGTTCCCGGGCAGGGGATGATTCACCCCTCCACTTT. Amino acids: CASSSRAGDDSPLHF.

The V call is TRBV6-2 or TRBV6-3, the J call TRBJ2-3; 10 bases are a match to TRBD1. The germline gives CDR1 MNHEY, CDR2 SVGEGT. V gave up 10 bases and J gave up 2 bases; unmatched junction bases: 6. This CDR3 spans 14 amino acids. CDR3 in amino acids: CAIHDRGPTDTQYF. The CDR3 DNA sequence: TGTGCCATCCACGACAGGGGGCCCACAGATACGCAGTATTTT.

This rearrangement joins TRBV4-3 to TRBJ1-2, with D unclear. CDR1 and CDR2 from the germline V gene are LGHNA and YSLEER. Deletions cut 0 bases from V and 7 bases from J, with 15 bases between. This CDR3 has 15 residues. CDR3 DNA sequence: TGCGCCAGCAGCCAAGATCGAGATGCCCTCGGTGGCTACACCTTC. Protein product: CASSQDRDALGGYTF.

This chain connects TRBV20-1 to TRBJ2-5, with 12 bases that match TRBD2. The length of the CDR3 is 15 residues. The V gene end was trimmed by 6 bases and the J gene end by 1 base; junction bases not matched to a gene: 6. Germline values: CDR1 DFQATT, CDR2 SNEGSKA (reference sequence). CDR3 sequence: CSAITSGGPQETQYF. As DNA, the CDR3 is TGCAGTGCGATTACTAGCGGGGGGCCCCAAGAGACCCAGTACTTC.

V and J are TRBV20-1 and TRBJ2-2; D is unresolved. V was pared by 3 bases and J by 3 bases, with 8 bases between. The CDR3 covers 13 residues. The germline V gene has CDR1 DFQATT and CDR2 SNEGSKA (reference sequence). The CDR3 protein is CSASPLDTGELFF. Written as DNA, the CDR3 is TGCAGTGCTAGCCCTTTGGACACCGGGGAGCTGTTTTTT.

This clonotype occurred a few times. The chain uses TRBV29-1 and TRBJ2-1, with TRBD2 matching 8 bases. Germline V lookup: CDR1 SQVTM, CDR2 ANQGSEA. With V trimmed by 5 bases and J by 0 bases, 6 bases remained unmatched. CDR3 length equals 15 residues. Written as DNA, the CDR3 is TGCAGCGTTATAATAGCGGGGAGCTCCTACAATGAGCAGTTCTTC. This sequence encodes CSVIIAGSSYNEQFF.

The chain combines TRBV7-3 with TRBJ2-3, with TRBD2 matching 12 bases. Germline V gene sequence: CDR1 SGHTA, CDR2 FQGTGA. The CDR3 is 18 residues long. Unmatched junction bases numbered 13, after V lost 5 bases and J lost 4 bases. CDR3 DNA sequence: TGTGCCAGCAGCCCCTTAGCCGCTAGCGGGGGGGCCTCAGATACGCAGTATTTT. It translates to CASSPLAASGGASDTQYF.

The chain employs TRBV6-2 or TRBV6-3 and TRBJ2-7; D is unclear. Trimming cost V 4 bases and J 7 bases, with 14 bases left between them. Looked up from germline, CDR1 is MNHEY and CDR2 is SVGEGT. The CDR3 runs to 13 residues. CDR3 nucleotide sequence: TGTGCCAGCAGTTCTATCCCTGACAATGAGCAGTACTTC. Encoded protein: CASSSIPDNEQYF.

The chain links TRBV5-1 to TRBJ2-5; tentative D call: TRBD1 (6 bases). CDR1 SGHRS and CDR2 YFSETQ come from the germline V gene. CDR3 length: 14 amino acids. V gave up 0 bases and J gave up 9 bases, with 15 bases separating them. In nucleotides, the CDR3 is TGCGCCAGCAGCTTGGGACAGGAGGCGGAGGCCCAGTACTTC. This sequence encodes CASSLGQEAEAQYF. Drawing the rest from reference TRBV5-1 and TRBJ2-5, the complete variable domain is KAGVTQTPRYLIKTRGQQVTLSCSPISGHRSVSWYQQTPGQGLQFLFEYFSETQRNKGNFPGRFSGRQFSNSRSEMNVSTLELGDSALYLCASSLGQEAEAQYFGPGTRLLVL.